This T cell receptor (beta chain) is drawn from a study of T cells after yellow fever vaccination. Study-wide results and caveats: Post-booster repertoires again held most primary-vaccination clones (approximately 96% CD4, roughly 88% CD8).

This clonotype was counted a few times. Its antigen is unknown. From the 5' RACE reads, TCRdb called clonotypes with MiXCR, one entry per CDR3 protein. The sample has hundreds of thousands of distinct CDR3 sequences, roughly an eighth seen once. The length of the CDR3 is 14 residues. V was trimmed by 4 bases and J by 4 bases, leaving 13 bases between them. CDR1 and CDR2 from the germline V gene are SGHRS and YFSETQ. This TCR came from a man under 40 who received the YFV17D yellow fever vaccine. The sample was PBMCs, taken on the day of the yellow fever booster vaccination. The chain couples TRBV5-1 to TRBJ2-3; either TRBD1 or TRBD2 may fit D (5 bases each). CDR3 region: CASSRDRLADTQYF. The CDR3 DNA reads TGCGCCAGCAGCAGGGACCGTCTGGCAGATACGCAGTATTTT. Based on the CDR3 plus reference TRBV5-1 and TRBJ2-3, the full variable domain is KAGVTQTPRYLIKTRGQQVTLSCSPISGHRSVSWYQQTPGQGLQFLFEYFSETQRNKGNFPGRFSGRQFSNSRSEMNVSTLELGDSALYLCASSRDRLADTQYFGPGTRLTVL.